This entry concerns a single T cell receptor beta chain. As for time point: cycle 4 day 1 (C4D1), after 5 to 7 weeks of nivolumab. Brentuximab vedotin exposure varied among the patients, all of whom had relapsed after autologous stem cell transplantation. This sample was taken from a study of PD-1 blockade in classical Hodgkin lymphoma. The CDR3 totals 16 residues. CDR1 is SGHAT and CDR2 is FQNNGV in the germline V gene. The trim removed 2 bases at V and 6 bases at J, leaving 1 base unmatched. Method: immunoSEQ multiplex PCR; TCRdb's copy keeps in-frame clones and lacks some. The sample lists 90,000 or so clones, over 75% occurring once.

The source was peripheral blood mononuclear cells (PBMCs), collected before the fourth cycle of nivolumab. The chain carries TRBV11-2 and TRBJ2-2; 15 bases map to TRBD2. The TCR sequence derives from a human donor with classical Hodgkin lymphoma. The CDR3 DNA reads TGTGCCAGCAGCTTACGGACTAGCGGGGGGGCCGGGGAGCTGTTTTTT. Protein sequence: CASSLRTSGGAGELFF.